Presented here are 32 T cell receptor beta chains from one specimen sequenced in a study of OX40 agonist ivuxolimab in advanced cancers. The table came from immunoSEQ multiplex PCR; TCRdb's copy has only in-frame clones and leaves some out. The profile shows some 99,000 clones, approximately 94% of them singletons. Sequences were derived from CD4+ or CD8+ T cells sorted from blood, sampled in a trial of the OX40 agonist ivuxolimab. The receptor source for this set is an adult with an advanced solid tumor such as melanoma, head and neck, liver or kidney cancer.

The genes are TRBV7-8 and TRBJ1-5, with TRBD1 identical over 9 bases. V lost 4 bases and J lost 7; bases outside the gene matches: 17. This CDR3 comprises 18 residues. Germline CDR1 is SGHVS and CDR2 is FQNEAQ. CDR3 sequence: CASSSSGDRVISGQPQHF. As DNA, the CDR3 is TGTGCCAGCAGCTCATCCGGGGACAGGGTAATATCCGGGCAGCCCCAGCATTTT.

This chain connects TRBV11-2 to TRBJ1-1; D is perhaps TRBD1 (5 bases). Deletions cut 2 bases from V and 3 bases from J, with 7 bases between. There are 13 residues in the CDR3. Per germline, CDR1 SGHAT and CDR2 FQNNGV. The CDR3, as DNA: TGTGCCAGCAGCTTATTGGGGGACACTGAAGCTTTCTTT. Its protein is CASSLLGDTEAFF.

The chain is built from TRBV6-5 and TRBJ1-1; unclear D gene. CDR1 MNHEY and CDR2 SVGAGI come from the germline V gene. The V and J ends lost 0 bases and 12 bases respectively, with 20 bases between them. This CDR3 region has 15 residues. CDR3 in amino acids: CASSYSMPRPGLTFF. In DNA form, the CDR3 reads TGTGCCAGCAGTTACTCGATGCCCCGCCCAGGCCTCACTTTCTTT.

The chain uses TRBV11-3 and TRBJ2-2, with TRBD2 matching 16 bases. The J segment lost 4 bases and the V segment lost 4 bases, leaving 3 bases of the junction unmatched. Germline CDR1 reads SGHNT; CDR2 reads YENEEA. The CDR3 is made up of 17 amino acids. The CDR3 region is CASSWGLAGGPTGELFF. The CDR3 region has the DNA TGTGCCAGCAGCTGGGGACTAGCGGGGGGGCCCACCGGGGAGCTGTTTTTT.

The chain is built from TRBV18 and TRBJ1-4; no clear D gene. V dropped 1 base and J dropped 6 bases, with 12 bases sitting between them. CDR1 and CDR2 from the germline V gene are KGHSH and LQKENI. This CDR3 comprises 15 residues. The CDR3 loop reads CASSPRTEMYEKLFF. CDR3 coding DNA: TGTGCCAGCTCACCACGGACGGAGATGTATGAAAAACTGTTTTTT. The whole variable domain, remainder taken from reference TRBV18 and TRBJ1-4, is NAGVMQNPRHLVRRRGQEARLRCSPMKGHSHVYWYRQLPEEGLKFMVYLQKENIIDESGMPKERFSAEFPKEGPSILRIQQVVRGDSAAYFCASSPRTEMYEKLFFGSGTQLSVL.

CDR3 protein: CASSRDSNQPQHF. The CDR3 DNA reads TGTGCCAGCAGTCGGGACAGCAATCAGCCCCAGCATTTT. This sequence joins TRBV6-5 and TRBJ1-5; tentatively, D is TRBD1 (5 bases). This CDR3 is 13 amino acids long. V dropped 5 bases and J dropped 1 base, with 6 bases sitting between them. Germline V CDR1 and CDR2: MNHEY, SVGAGI.

This clone has just one count. The J gene is TRBJ2-1, the V gene TRBV2; 7 positions match TRBD2. CDR1 is SNHLY, CDR2 FYNNEI, per germline. CDR3 length: 14 amino acids. The V and J ends lost 7 bases and 2 bases, in that order; junction bases with no gene match: 5. The CDR3 is CASNYLAAYNEQFF. CDR3 nucleotide sequence: TGTGCCAGCAATTACCTAGCGGCCTACAATGAGCAGTTCTTC.

The chain uses TRBV5-1 and TRBJ2-3; D ambiguous. Trimming left V 0 bases short and J 0 bases short, with 8 bases between. CDR1 SGHRS and CDR2 YFSETQ come from the germline V gene. The CDR3 is made up of 15 amino acids. DNA for the CDR3: TGCGCCAGCAGCTTGGTAACAGCTAGCACAGATACGCAGTATTTT. Translated, it gives CASSLVTASTDTQYF.

The chain employs TRBV5-1 and TRBJ2-2, with 7 positions matching TRBD1. After removal of 0 bases from V and 2 bases from J, the junction contained 7 bases not matched to a gene. Looked up from germline, CDR1 is SGHRS and CDR2 is YFSETQ. CDR3 length: 17 amino acids. CDR3 amino acids: CASSLVGDSLNTGELFF. For the CDR3, the DNA is TGCGCCAGCAGCTTGGTAGGGGACAGTCTAAACACCGGGGAGCTGTTTTTT.

The chain couples TRBV6-5 to TRBJ1-2; 7 nucleotides match TRBD1. This CDR3 contains 14 residues. V shed 6 bases and J 4 bases; nucleotides not matched to a gene: 8. Germline lookup yields CDR1 MNHEY and CDR2 SVGAGI. This CDR3 reads CASRLPTGAYGYTF. CDR3 DNA sequence: TGTGCCAGCAGGCTTCCAACAGGGGCCTATGGCTACACCTTC.

Concerning this clone itself: Other DNA sequences within the sample encode an identical CDR3. The chain couples TRBV9 to TRBJ2-7, with D unresolved. The length of the CDR3 is 13 residues. The V and J ends lost 5 bases and 2 bases respectively, with 11 bases between them. Germline assignment: CDR1 SGDLS and CDR2 YYNGEE. DNA of the CDR3: TGTGCCAGCAGTGCAGGCCCTACCTACGAGCAGTACTTC. Encoded protein: CASSAGPTYEQYF. Full variable domain (rest looked up from reference TRBV9 and TRBJ2-7): DSGVTQTPKHLITATGQRVTLRCSPRSGDLSVYWYQQSLDQGLQFLIQYYNGEERAKGNILERFSAQQFPDLHSELNLSSLELGDSALYFCASSAGPTYEQYFGPGTRLTVT.

This chain links TRBV7-2 with TRBJ1-5; 11 bases are a match to TRBD1. CDR1 is SGHTA, CDR2 FQGNSA, per germline. CDR3 length equals 16 residues. With V trimmed by 5 bases and J by 7 bases, 10 bases remained unmatched. CDR3 sequence reads: CASSPQGTGGFQPQHF. CDR3 bases: TGTGCCAGCAGCCCCCAGGGGACAGGGGGATTCCAGCCCCAGCATTTT.

In this sample, this clone turned up once. The V and J genes are TRBV28 and TRBJ1-3; 10 bases match TRBD1. With 2 bases clipped from V and 9 bases from J, the junction kept 7 bases outside the gene matches. The CDR3 extends over 15 amino acids. The germline gives CDR1 MDHEN, CDR2 SYDVKM. The CDR3 coding sequence is TGTGCCAGCAGTTTAGTGGGACAGGGGTCGGCCACCATATATTTT. It codes for CASSLVGQGSATIYF. The full variable domain, its missing parts supplied by reference TRBV28 and TRBJ1-3, is DVKVTQSSRYLVKRTGEKVFLECVQDMDHENMFWYRQDPGLGLRLIYFSYDVKMKEKGDIPEGYSVSREKKERFSLILESASTNQTSMYLCASSLVGQGSATIYFGEGSWLTVV.

The V and J genes are TRBV6-5 and TRBJ2-5; D tentatively fits TRBD1 or TRBD2 (5 bases each). The CDR3 spans 12 residues. Looked up from germline, CDR1 is MNHEY and CDR2 is SVGAGI. Between the trimmed V and J ends, which lost 2 bases and 5 bases, there was a span of 6 bases. The DNA of the CDR3 is TGTGCCAGCAGTTACGGGACGGAGACCCAGTACTTC. It is translated as CASSYGTETQYF.

V usage is TRBV10-3 and J usage is TRBJ1-1, with unresolved D. CDR3 size: 12 residues. Trimming pared 6 bases from V and 11 bases from J, leaving 16 bases between. The germline V gene encodes CDR1 ENHRY and CDR2 SYGVKD. CDR3 residues: CAISNQTAGAFF. The CDR3 bases are TGTGCCATCAGCAACCAGACGGCCGGGGCTTTCTTT.

V gene TRBV28 combines with J gene TRBJ2-7; weak D call: TRBD2 (7 bases). CDR1 and CDR2 from the germline V gene are MDHEN and SYDVKM. The length of the CDR3 is 17 residues. V was shortened by 7 bases and J by 5 bases, with 27 bases between the two germline ends. The CDR3 is CASTLRGGWGGIHEQYF. The CDR3 coding sequence is TGTGCCAGCACCCTAAGGGGGGGGTGGGGAGGAATCCACGAGCAGTACTTC.

The chain is built from TRBV12-5 and TRBJ2-1; D is possibly TRBD1 (6 bases). V was pared by 0 bases and J by 11 bases, with 11 bases between. CDR1 and CDR2 (germline): LGHNT, FRNRAP. The CDR3 has 13 amino acids. CDR3 region: CASGLVVGGQQFF. CDR3 coding DNA: TGTGCTAGTGGTTTGGTAGTAGGGGGACAGCAGTTCTTC.

V is TRBV7-2 and J is TRBJ1-4, with TRBD1 matching 7 bases. CDR1 SGHTA and CDR2 FQGNSA come from the germline V gene. This CDR3 region has 18 residues. V was pared by 1 base and J by 9 bases, with 17 bases of the junction left unmatched. The CDR3 loop is CASSLGQGGGVIPKKLFF. The CDR3 DNA follows: TGTGCCAGCAGCTTAGGACAGGGAGGTGGTGTTATTCCAAAAAAACTGTTTTTT.

The V and J genes are TRBV6-1 and TRBJ2-7; 9 nucleotides agree with TRBD1. Unmatched junction bases numbered 4, after V lost 7 bases and J lost 3 bases. This CDR3 is 13 amino acids long. Germline assignment: CDR1 MNHNS and CDR2 SASEGT. CDR3 sequence (DNA): TGTGCCAGCACCGGGACAGGGTTCTACGAGCAGTACTTC. This codes for CASTGTGFYEQYF.

The rearrangement uses TRBV7-2 and TRBJ2-7; 9 nucleotides agree with TRBD2. This CDR3 has 14 residues. Looked up from germline, CDR1 is SGHTA and CDR2 is FQGNSA. V lost 3 bases and J lost 7; bases outside the gene matches: 7. For the CDR3, the DNA is TGTGCCAGCAGCTTGAGCGGGGGGTTGAGGGAGCAGTACTTC. Translating it yields CASSLSGGLREQYF.

CDR3 amino acids: CASRPDRGSGEKLFF. In nucleotides, the CDR3 is TGCGCCAGCAGGCCCGACAGGGGGTCAGGAGAAAAACTGTTTTTT. The rearrangement links TRBV5-1 to TRBJ1-4; 9 bases are shared with TRBD1. The CDR3 extends over 15 amino acids. V lost 5 bases and J lost 8; bases outside the gene matches: 10. Germline-derived CDR1 and CDR2 are SGHRS and YFSETQ.

The rearrangement uses TRBV10-3 and TRBJ2-7; 9 bases fit TRBD2. Germline trimming cut 2 bases from V and 8 bases from J; bases unmatched to any gene: 7. Germline CDR1 and CDR2: ENHRY and SYGVKD. This CDR3 contains 14 residues. The CDR3 DNA follows: TGTGCCATCAGTGAGAGTAGCGGGGGCCCCCAGCAGTACTTC. The encoded protein is CAISESSGGPQQYF.

J is TRBJ2-7 and V is TRBV10-3; 8 bases agree with TRBD1. This CDR3 is built from 14 residues. Germline CDR1 ENHRY, CDR2 SYGVKD. The J segment lost 4 bases and the V segment lost 4 bases, leaving 6 bases of the junction unmatched. This CDR3 is CAISGSGGGYEQYF. In nucleotides, the CDR3 is TGTGCCATCAGTGGGTCAGGGGGCGGGTACGAGCAGTACTTC.

This chain uses TRBV28 with TRBJ1-1, with no clear D. Germline V CDR1 and CDR2: MDHEN, SYDVKM. Trimming took 7 bases from V and 5 from J, leaving 11 bases between them. The CDR3 is made up of 12 amino acids. The CDR3 is CASTQGGTEAFF. The CDR3, as DNA: TGTGCCAGCACACAAGGTGGGACTGAAGCTTTCTTT.

The rearrangement links TRBV6-1 to TRBJ2-1, with 9 positions matching TRBD2. After removal of 4 bases from V and 7 bases from J, the junction contained 14 bases not matched to a gene. The length of the CDR3 is 17 residues. Germline V gene lookup returns CDR1 MNHNS and CDR2 SASEGT. The CDR3 loop reads CASSVGAGAGGSNEQFF. CDR3 coding DNA: TGTGCCAGCAGTGTTGGGGCAGGAGCGGGGGGTTCAAATGAGCAGTTCTTC.

This chain joins TRBV19 and TRBJ1-2, with TRBD1 matching 9 bases. V lost 3 bases to trimming and J lost 2 bases; unmatched junction nucleotides: 7. The CDR3 extends over 16 amino acids. In germline, CDR1 is LNHDA, CDR2 SQIVND (reference sequence). The CDR3 coding sequence is TGTGCCAGTAGTATGCTCCGGGACAGGGTAAACTATGGCTACACCTTC. Protein: CASSMLRDRVNYGYTF.

The V call is TRBV28, the J call TRBJ2-3, with 7 bases lining up with TRBD2. Per the germline V gene, CDR1 is MDHEN and CDR2 is SYDVKM. V trimming: 3 bases; J trimming: 2 bases; junction bases outside the gene matches: 5. The CDR3 is made up of 15 amino acids. CDR3 protein: CASSFPSGLTDTQYF. CDR3 nucleotide sequence: TGTGCCAGCAGTTTCCCTAGCGGCCTCACAGATACGCAGTATTTT.

V is TRBV28 and J is TRBJ2-3; D gene uncertain. Germline V gives CDR1 MDHEN, CDR2 SYDVKM. The CDR3 spans 13 residues. V lost 4 bases and J 4 bases, leaving 9 bases between the germline ends. The CDR3 loop is CASSSPLPDTQYF. The CDR3 coding sequence is TGTGCCAGCAGTTCGCCCCTCCCAGATACGCAGTATTTT.

The sample holds one count of this clone. This chain joins TRBV5-4 and TRBJ2-7; D is unresolved. The CDR3 runs to 14 residues. With 4 bases removed from V and 0 bases from J, the gap between germline ends came to 11 bases. Germline lookup yields CDR1 SGHNT and CDR2 YYREEE (reference sequence). In nucleotides, the CDR3 is TGTGCCAGCAGCCCGCGGTACTACTCCTACGAGCAGTACTTC. Translating gives CASSPRYYSYEQYF.

The chain is built from TRBV28 and TRBJ1-5; D is unresolved. CDR3 length: 16 residues. Germline-derived CDR1 and CDR2 are MDHEN and SYDVKM. Trimming removed 1 base from V and 7 bases from J, with 17 bases in between. This CDR3 is CASSLLSLGFRQPQHF. The DNA of the CDR3 is TGTGCCAGCAGTTTATTGTCTCTAGGGTTTAGGCAGCCCCAGCATTTT.

The V gene is TRBV7-8, the J gene TRBJ2-7; D remains unclear. Germline CDR1 SGHVS, CDR2 FQNEAQ. With 1 base removed from V and 0 bases from J, the gap between germline ends came to 13 bases. The CDR3 sequence is 16 residues long. CDR3: CASSLVLQLSSYEQYF. The CDR3 DNA reads TGTGCCAGCAGCTTAGTCTTACAGCTTTCCTCCTACGAGCAGTACTTC.

The genes are TRBV25-1 and TRBJ2-3, with TRBD2 matching over 8 bases. The germline gives CDR1 MGHDK, CDR2 SYGVNS. The CDR3 loop spans 16 amino acids. V shed 5 bases, J shed 4 bases, and the junction held 11 bases outside the gene matches. CDR3 region: CASSNTGGGRPDTQYF. In DNA form, the CDR3 reads TGTGCCAGCAGTAACACCGGGGGGGGGCGCCCAGATACGCAGTATTTT. Together with reference TRBV25-1 and TRBJ2-3, the CDR3 gives the full variable domain: EADIYQTPRYLVIGTGKKITLECSQTMGHDKMYWYQQDPGMELHLIHYSYGVNSTEKGDLSSESTVSRIRTEHFPLTLESARPSHTSQYLCASSNTGGGRPDTQYFGPGTRLTVL.